This T cell receptor beta chain was documented in a study of cytomegalovirus exposure and HLA in healthy donors. General study results and limits: Versus the approximately 720-donor mean, an Asian-associated ancestry cluster reportedly showed fewer N-insertions in a later analysis. It was reported that TCR beta sequences correctly inferred the HLA-A and HLA-B alleles for most subjects. V- and J-gene trimming of TCR beta was linked (in a later analysis) to a missense DCLRE1C variant.

The V gene's germline CDR1 is SGHDT and CDR2 YYEEEE. With 3 bases removed from V and 5 bases from J, the gap between germline ends came to 12 bases. This CDR3 has 13 residues. Vbeta (60) and Jbeta (13) primers were used in the PCR. In the authors' methods: In a later analysis, some 80 million unique TCR beta chains included roughly 11 million shared by two or more donors. Assay used: immunoSEQ multiplex PCR; TCRdb lists only in-frame clones, some missing. V and J calls and clone size are as listed in that table; D and trimming were resolved from the DNA. This table holds about 180,000 clones, approximately 80% found once. This clone has a handful of counts. Its antigen is unknown.

The genes are TRBV5-6 and TRBJ2-7, with D perhaps TRBD2 (5 bases). Sequencing was performed on PBMCs. The TCR comes from a male donor in good health and CMV-seronegative. The CDR3 DNA follows: TGTGCCAGCAGCTCAAAGGTAGCGAACGAGCAGTACTTC. As protein: CASSSKVANEQYF.